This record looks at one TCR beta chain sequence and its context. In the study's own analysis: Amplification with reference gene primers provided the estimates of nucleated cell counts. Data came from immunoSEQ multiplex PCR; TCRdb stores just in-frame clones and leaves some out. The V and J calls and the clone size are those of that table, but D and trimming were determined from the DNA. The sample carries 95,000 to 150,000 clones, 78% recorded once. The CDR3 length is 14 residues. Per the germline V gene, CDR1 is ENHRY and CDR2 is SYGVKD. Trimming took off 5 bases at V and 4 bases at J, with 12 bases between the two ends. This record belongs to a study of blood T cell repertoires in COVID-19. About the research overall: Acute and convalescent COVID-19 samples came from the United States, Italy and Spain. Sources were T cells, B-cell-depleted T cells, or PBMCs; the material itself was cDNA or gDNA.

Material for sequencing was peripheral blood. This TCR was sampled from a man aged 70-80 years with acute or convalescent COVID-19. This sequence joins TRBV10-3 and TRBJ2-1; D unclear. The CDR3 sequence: CAISPVTHYNEQFF. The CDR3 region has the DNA TGTGCCATCAGTCCAGTTACCCATTACAATGAGCAGTTCTTC.